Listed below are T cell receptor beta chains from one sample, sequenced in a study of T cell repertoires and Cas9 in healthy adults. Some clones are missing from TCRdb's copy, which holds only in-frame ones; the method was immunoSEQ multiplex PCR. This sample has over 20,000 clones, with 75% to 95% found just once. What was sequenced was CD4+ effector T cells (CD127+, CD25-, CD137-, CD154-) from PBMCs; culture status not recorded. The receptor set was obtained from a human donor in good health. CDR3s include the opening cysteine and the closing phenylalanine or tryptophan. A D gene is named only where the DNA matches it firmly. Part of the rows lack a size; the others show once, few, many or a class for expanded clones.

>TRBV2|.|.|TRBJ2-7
TGTGCCAGCAGTGAAGCAATTGTGGGGGGAGGCGAGCAGTACTTC
CASSEAIVGGGEQYF
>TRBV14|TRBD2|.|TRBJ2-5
TGTGCCAGCAGCCAAGAGTCCGGCGGGAGGTTTGGAGAGACCCAGTACTTC
CASSQESGGRFGETQYF
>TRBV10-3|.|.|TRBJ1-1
TGTGCCATCAGTGATCCAGTTCCGGGGGGATCGTCGGAAGCTTTCTTT
CAISDPVPGGSSEAFF
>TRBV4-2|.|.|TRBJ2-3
TGTGCCAGCAGCCAGCGTAGGAGCACAGATACGCAGTATTTT
CASSQRRSTDTQYF
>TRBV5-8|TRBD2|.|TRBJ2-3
TGTGCCAGCAGCCAAAATAGCGGGAGGCTTAGCACAGATACGCAGTATTTT
CASSQNSGRLSTDTQYF
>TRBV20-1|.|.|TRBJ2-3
TGCAGCACCGAGGGCGGAGATACGCAGTATTTT
CSTEGGDTQYF
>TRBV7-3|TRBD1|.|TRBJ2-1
TGTGCCAGCAGCTTAAGGGTGACAGGGGAGCAGTTCTTC
CASSLRVTGEQFF
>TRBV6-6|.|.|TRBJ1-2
TGTGCCAGCAGCCCAAGGGGCTGGGACTATGGCTACACCTTC
CASSPRGWDYGYTF
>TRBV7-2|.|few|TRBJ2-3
TGTGCCAGCAGCCAAATGGGAAGCGTTCGGTCAGATACGCAGTATTTT
CASSQMGSVRSDTQYF
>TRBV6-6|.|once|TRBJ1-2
TGTGCCAGCAGCACATATGACGGGAACTATGGCTACACCTTC
CASSTYDGNYGYTF
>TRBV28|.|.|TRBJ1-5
TGTGCCAGCAGCTTGAACAGGCGTCATAGCAATCAGCCCCAGCATTTT
CASSLNRRHSNQPQHF
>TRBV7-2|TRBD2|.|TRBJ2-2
TGTGCCAGCAGCCCTCGGAGCGGGAGATCAACCGGGGAGCTGTTTTTT
CASSPRSGRSTGELFF
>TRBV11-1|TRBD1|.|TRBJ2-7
TGTGCCAGCAGCTTCTCGACAGGGAGCTCCTACGAGCAGTACTTC
CASSFSTGSSYEQYF
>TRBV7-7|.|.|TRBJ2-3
TGTGCTAGCAGCTTAGCGCGCGTTGATACGCAGTATTTT
CASSLARVDTQYF
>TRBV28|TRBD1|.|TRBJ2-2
TGTGCCAGCACCCCAACCGGGACAGGGAACACCGGGGAGCTGTTTTTT
CASTPTGTGNTGELFF
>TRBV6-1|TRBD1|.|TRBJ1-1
TGTGCCAGCAGCGCCAGACAGGGGAGCACTGAAGCTTTCTTT
CASSARQGSTEAFF